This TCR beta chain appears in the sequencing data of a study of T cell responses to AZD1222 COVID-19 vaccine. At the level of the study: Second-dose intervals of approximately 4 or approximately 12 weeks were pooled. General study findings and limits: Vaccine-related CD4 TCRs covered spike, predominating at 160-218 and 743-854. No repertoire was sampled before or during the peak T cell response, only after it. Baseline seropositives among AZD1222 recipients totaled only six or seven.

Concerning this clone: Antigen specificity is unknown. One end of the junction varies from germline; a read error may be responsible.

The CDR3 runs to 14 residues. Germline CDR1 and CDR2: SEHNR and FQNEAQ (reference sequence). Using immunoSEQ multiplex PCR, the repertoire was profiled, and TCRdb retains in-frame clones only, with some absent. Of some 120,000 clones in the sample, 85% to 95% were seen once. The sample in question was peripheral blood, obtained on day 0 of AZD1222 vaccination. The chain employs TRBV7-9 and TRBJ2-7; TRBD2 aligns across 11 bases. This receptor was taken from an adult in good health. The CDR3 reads CASTLAGGKHEQYF. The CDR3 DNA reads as TGTGCCAGCACCTTAGCGGGAGGGAAGCACGAGCAGTACTTC.